Shown below are 25 T cell receptor beta chains from a single sample sequenced in a study of blood T cells in healthy people across ages. The second PCR ran about 6 to 12 cycles with a sample-barcoded 5' primer and J-beta primers. One entry per CDR3 protein, called by TCRdb with MiXCR from the 5' RACE reads. The table has 800,000 to 1,300,000 distinct CDR3 sequences, around 27% seen once. This sample also appeared in a second study, on T cells of mothers and their children.

The source material was blood. Every receptor here comes from a girl aged 2-10 years in good health.

In its sample, this clonotype was seen a few times. The rearrangement links TRBV5-1 to TRBJ1-4, with D possibly matching TRBD1 (6 bases). Between the trimmed V and J ends, which lost 1 base and 5 bases, there was a span of 12 bases. Germline loops: CDR1 SGHRS, CDR2 YFSETQ. CDR3 length equals 15 residues. The CDR3 reads CASSLSQTGNEKLFF. The CDR3 DNA sequence: TGCGCCAGCAGCTTGAGTCAAACAGGGAATGAAAAACTGTTTTTT.

This chain connects TRBV2 to TRBJ2-1; tentative D call: TRBD1 (6 bases). The CDR3 contains 13 residues. V gave up 10 bases and J gave up 0 bases, with 10 bases separating them. Germline loops: CDR1 SNHLY, CDR2 FYNNEI. In DNA, the CDR3 is TGTGCCAATGGACAGAGCTCCTACAATGAGCAGTTCTTC. Encoded protein: CANGQSSYNEQFF.

The CDR3 loop reads CSARPLPSGDTQYF. Written as DNA, the CDR3 is TGCAGTGCTAGACCTCTACCCAGCGGAGATACGCAGTATTTT. The rearrangement joins TRBV20-1 to TRBJ2-3, with a weak D call TRBD2 (5 bases). Germline V gives CDR1 DFQATT, CDR2 SNEGSKA (reference sequence). Trimming stripped 2 bases from V and 5 bases from J, with 14 bases between. The CDR3 extends over 14 amino acids.

The rearrangement links TRBV5-1 to TRBJ2-3, with no clear D. The CDR3 is made up of 12 amino acids. The germline CDR1 and CDR2 sequences are SGHRS and YFSETQ. Trimming took off 5 bases at V and 4 bases at J, with 8 bases between the two ends. CDR3 sequence reads: CASRFQPDTQYF. The CDR3 nucleotides read TGCGCCAGCAGATTTCAGCCAGATACGCAGTATTTT.

This clonotype showed up just a few times. The chain is built from TRBV7-6 and TRBJ2-3; TRBD1 matches 7 bases. Germline V lookup: CDR1 SGHVS, CDR2 FNYEAQ. The CDR3 is 16 residues long. After removal of 0 bases from V and 2 bases from J, the junction contained 5 bases not matched to a gene. The CDR3 loop is CASSLAQGGPTDTQYF. The CDR3 DNA reads as TGTGCCAGCAGCTTAGCTCAAGGGGGCCCCACAGATACGCAGTATTTT.

V usage is TRBV4-3 and J usage is TRBJ2-2, with unresolved D. The germline V gene has CDR1 LGHNA and CDR2 YSLEER. The V end lost 5 bases, the J end lost 7 bases, and 14 bases lay between the germline ends. This CDR3 has 14 residues. This CDR3 reads CASSWARFDGELFF. In DNA form, the CDR3 reads TGCGCCAGCAGCTGGGCGAGGTTTGACGGGGAGCTGTTTTTT.

The chain employs TRBV7-8 and TRBJ2-3, with 7 bases aligning to TRBD2. The CDR3 consists of 16 residues. Germline V lookup: CDR1 SGHVS, CDR2 FQNEAQ. J was trimmed by 3 bases and V by 4 bases; bases with no gene match: 10. As DNA, the CDR3 is TGTGCCAGCAGCTCAATAGACGGGACTACAACAGATACGCAGTATTTT. The encoded protein is CASSSIDGTTTDTQYF.

The chain joins TRBV15 to TRBJ2-5; the D call may be TRBD1 or TRBD2 (6 bases each). From germline, CDR1 is LNHNV and CDR2 YYDKDF (reference sequence). V lost 3 bases to trimming and J lost 4 bases, with 9 bases between them. This CDR3 has 13 residues. The CDR3 coding sequence is TGTGCCACCAGCAGCGAGGGGGGAGAGACCCAGTACTTC. Translating gives CATSSEGGETQYF.

This rearrangement joins TRBV7-9 to TRBJ2-5; 10 bases line up with TRBD1. The end of the DNA fits TRBJ2-7 better, so the J call may be wrong. The CDR3 has 14 amino acids. Germline CDR1 SEHNR, CDR2 FQNEAQ (reference sequence). In DNA form, the CDR3 reads TGTGCCAGCAGCTTAGGGGACAGGGGACCCGAGCAGTACTTC. The encoded protein is CASSLGDRGPEQYF.

A few counts support this clonotype. The V gene is TRBV9, the J gene TRBJ2-3; 8 bases match TRBD2. Germline V gene lookup returns CDR1 SGDLS and CDR2 YYNGEE. J lost 4 bases, V lost 0 bases, and 4 bases had no gene match. This CDR3 has 15 residues. The CDR3 loop is CASSVDLGGADTQYF. The CDR3 DNA sequence: TGTGCCAGCAGCGTAGATCTCGGGGGGGCAGATACGCAGTATTTT.

This clonotype turned up a few times. The chain has TRBV28 and TRBJ2-2, with 15 bases matching TRBD2. Germline lookup yields CDR1 MDHEN and CDR2 SYDVKM. This CDR3 spans 16 amino acids. J was trimmed by 4 bases and V by 6 bases; bases with no gene match: 3. The CDR3 reads CASRGLAGGTTGELFF. CDR3 nucleotide sequence: TGTGCCAGCAGGGGACTAGCGGGAGGTACCACCGGGGAGCTGTTTTTT.

The chain has TRBV7-6 and TRBJ2-1; a weak D match, TRBD2 (7 bases). Per the germline V gene, CDR1 is SGHVS and CDR2 is FNYEAQ. The CDR3 contains 17 residues. With 5 bases removed from V and 8 bases from J, the gap between germline ends came to 25 bases. The DNA for the CDR3 is TGTGCCAGCAGCCTTGGAGGGGGGAGGGCCGCGTCGGATGAGCAGTTCTTC. Translated, it gives CASSLGGGRAASDEQFF.

This sequence joins TRBV7-8 and TRBJ2-1; TRBD2 matches 9 bases. Germline CDR1 reads SGHVS; CDR2 reads FQNEAQ. V dropped 1 base and J dropped 4; count of bases not matched to a gene: 5. The CDR3 has 16 amino acids. CDR3 in amino acids: CASSLESSGIYNEQFF. As DNA, the CDR3 is TGTGCCAGCAGCTTAGAATCTAGCGGGATTTACAATGAGCAGTTCTTC. Variable domain in full (rest from reference TRBV7-8 and TRBJ2-1): GAGVSQSPRYKVAKRGQDVALRCDPISGHVSLFWYQQALGQGPEFLTYFQNEAQLDKSGLPSDRFFAERPEGSVSTLKIQRTQQEDSAVYLCASSLESSGIYNEQFFGPGTRLTVL.

Concerning this clonotype: Its ends do not fully match the called genes, so a read error is possible. The V gene is TRBV29-1, the J gene TRBJ2-1; 9 nucleotides agree with TRBD2. Germline assignment: CDR1 SQVTM and CDR2 ANQGSEA. The CDR3 consists of 11 residues. As DNA, the CDR3 is TGCAGCGTTGTGTCTAGCGGGGTTCATGACTTC. Its protein product is CSVVSSGVHDF.

This clonotype was observed a few times. This chain connects TRBV7-2 to TRBJ1-4, with TRBD1 as a possible D gene (5 bases). This CDR3 is built from 14 residues. Looked up from germline, CDR1 is SGHTA and CDR2 is FQGNSA. V dropped 3 bases and J dropped 7 bases, with 12 bases sitting between them. CDR3 residues: CASSFWGPGEKLFF. CDR3 DNA: TGTGCCAGCAGCTTTTGGGGCCCGGGTGAAAAACTGTTTTTT.

This clonotype was observed once. The chain joins TRBV4-1 to TRBJ2-7; 13 bases agree with TRBD2. Per the germline V gene, CDR1 is MGHRA and CDR2 is YSYEKL. This CDR3 spans 15 amino acids. V gave up 4 bases and J gave up 5 bases; unmatched junction bases: 5. The CDR3 protein is CASSRTSGSSNEQYF. CDR3 in DNA: TGCGCCAGCAGCCGGACTAGCGGGAGTAGTAACGAGCAGTACTTC.

This clonotype occurred a few times. This chain connects TRBV7-2 to TRBJ2-3; tentatively, D is TRBD2 (5 bases). In germline, CDR1 is SGHTA, CDR2 FQGNSA. Trimming shortened V by 1 base and J by 2 bases, and 16 bases separated the two germline ends. The CDR3 extends over 17 amino acids. CDR3 in DNA: TGTGCCAGCAGCTTAGAACACCTAGCTGACCTCACAGATACGCAGTATTTT. This encodes CASSLEHLADLTDTQYF.

This clonotype was seen a handful of times. CDR3 coding DNA: TGCGCCAGCAGCACGTACGAGGAGGCGGGAGCTGAGACCCAGTACTTC. As protein: CASSTYEEAGAETQYF. V gene TRBV5-1 combines with J gene TRBJ2-5, with 7 bases matching TRBD2. In germline, CDR1 is SGHRS, CDR2 YFSETQ. With V trimmed by 4 bases and J by 5 bases, 14 bases remained unmatched. The CDR3 is made up of 16 amino acids. Full variable domain (missing parts from reference TRBV5-1 and TRBJ2-5): KAGVTQTPRYLIKTRGQQVTLSCSPISGHRSVSWYQQTPGQGLQFLFEYFSETQRNKGNFPGRFSGRQFSNSRSEMNVSTLELGDSALYLCASSTYEEAGAETQYFGPGTRLLVL.

This clonotype has more than one count but fewer than ten. This chain joins TRBV4-1 and TRBJ2-2; D might be TRBD2 (5 bases). Germline V CDR1 and CDR2: MGHRA, YSYEKL. The CDR3 totals 14 residues. Trimming took off 5 bases at V and 4 bases at J, with 11 bases between the two ends. The CDR3 sequence is CASSAGPTTGELFF. The CDR3 DNA sequence: TGCGCCAGCAGCGCGGGTCCAACCACCGGGGAGCTGTTTTTT.

This clonotype has only a few counts. The J gene is TRBJ2-5, the V gene TRBV4-3, with 7 bases identical to TRBD2. The CDR3 has 19 amino acids. Germline lookup yields CDR1 LGHNA and CDR2 YSLEER. Trimming took 0 bases from V and 1 from J; bases not matched to a gene: 14. The CDR3 nucleotides read TGCGCCAGCAGCCAAGATCGAGTGGGAACAAGCGGGGTCCAAGAGACCCAGTACTTC. Its translation is CASSQDRVGTSGVQETQYF.

This sequence joins TRBV12-3 or TRBV12-4 and TRBJ2-1; 9 positions agree with TRBD1. This CDR3 contains 17 residues. Germline trimming cut 6 bases from V and 2 bases from J; bases unmatched to any gene: 11. The CDR3 reads CASSQSLGQGPYNEQFF. CDR3 bases: TGTGCCAGCAGCCAATCCTTGGGACAGGGTCCCTACAATGAGCAGTTCTTC.

The chain couples TRBV7-9 to TRBJ2-5, with no clear D. Germline V gives CDR1 SEHNR, CDR2 FQNEAQ (reference sequence). Trimming pared 7 bases from V and 5 bases from J, leaving 23 bases between. The CDR3 contains 16 residues. CDR3 coding DNA: TGTGCCAGCATGAATGGCGAGACCTCCTCCGGGGAGACCCAGTACTTC. It yields the protein CASMNGETSSGETQYF. The full variable domain, its missing parts supplied by reference TRBV7-9 and TRBJ2-5, is DTGVSQNPRHKITKRGQNVTFRCDPISEHNRLYWYRQTLGQGPEFLTYFQNEAQLEKSRLLSDRFSAERPKGSFSTLEIQRTEQGDSAMYLCASMNGETSSGETQYFGPGTRLLVL.

This clonotype was seen only a few times. The J gene is TRBJ2-5, the V gene TRBV3-1; D unresolved. The J call is in doubt because the DNA end fits TRBJ2-1 better. The CDR3 is made up of 12 amino acids. Per the germline V gene, CDR1 is LGHDT and CDR2 is YNNKEL (reference sequence). CDR3 loop: CASSQFGNEQFF. DNA of the CDR3: TGTGCCAGCAGCCAATTCGGGAATGAGCAGTTCTTC.

The rearrangement uses TRBV27 and TRBJ2-5; 10 nucleotides align to TRBD1. The end of the DNA is better explained by TRBJ2-7, so the J call may be wrong. The length of the CDR3 is 14 residues. Germline CDR1 and CDR2: MNHEY and SMNVEV (reference sequence). CDR3 amino acids: CASATGTGAYEQYF. CDR3 coding DNA: TGTGCCAGCGCAACCGGGACAGGGGCCTACGAGCAGTACTTC.

The V gene is TRBV5-1, the J gene TRBJ2-2, with 8 bases identical to TRBD1. This CDR3 region has 16 residues. Germline-derived CDR1 and CDR2 are SGHRS and YFSETQ. The V and J ends lost 1 base and 6 bases, in that order; junction bases with no gene match: 8. The CDR3 region has the DNA TGCGCCAGCAGCTTGAGGTACCCGACAGGGGCCGGGGAGCTGTTTTTT. Protein: CASSLRYPTGAGELFF. Variable domain in full (rest from reference TRBV5-1 and TRBJ2-2): KAGVTQTPRYLIKTRGQQVTLSCSPISGHRSVSWYQQTPGQGLQFLFEYFSETQRNKGNFPGRFSGRQFSNSRSEMNVSTLELGDSALYLCASSLRYPTGAGELFFGEGSRLTVL.